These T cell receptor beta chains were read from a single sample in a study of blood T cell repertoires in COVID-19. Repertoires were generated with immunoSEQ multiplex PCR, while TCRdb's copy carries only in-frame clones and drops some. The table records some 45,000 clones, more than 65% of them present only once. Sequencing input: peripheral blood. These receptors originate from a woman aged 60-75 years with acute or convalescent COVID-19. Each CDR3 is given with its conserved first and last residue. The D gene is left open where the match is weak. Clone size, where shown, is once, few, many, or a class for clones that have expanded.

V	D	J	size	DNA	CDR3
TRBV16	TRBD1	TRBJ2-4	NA	TGTGCCAGCAGCCCCGAGACAGGGATAAGCAACATTCAGTACTTC	CASSPETGISNIQYF
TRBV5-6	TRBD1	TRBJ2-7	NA	TGTGCCAGCAGCCGGACAGGGGTGCGCGAGCAGTACTTC	CASSRTGVREQYF
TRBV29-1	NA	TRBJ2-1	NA	TGCAGCGCCCGGGGTTCCTACAATGAGCAGTTCTTC	CSARGSYNEQFF
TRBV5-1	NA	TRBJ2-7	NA	TGCGCCAGCAGCTTGGCCCAACAGCCCTACGAGCAGTACTTC	CASSLAQQPYEQYF
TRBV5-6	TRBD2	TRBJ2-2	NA	TGTGCCAGCAGCCCGGGACTACAAGGCGGGGAGCTGTTTTTT	CASSPGLQGGELFF
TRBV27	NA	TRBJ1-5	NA	TGTGCCAGCAGTTCAACAAATAATCAGCCCCAGCATTTT	CASSSTNNQPQHF
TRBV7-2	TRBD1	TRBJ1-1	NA	TGTGCCAGCACTCCTTCAGGGGGCCAGGGTGAAGCTTTCTTT	CASTPSGGQGEAFF
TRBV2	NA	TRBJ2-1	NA	TGTGCCAGCAGTGGAAGGACTACGAACTCCTACAATGAGCAGTTCTTC	CASSGRTTNSYNEQFF
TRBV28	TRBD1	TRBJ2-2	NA	TGTGCCAGCAAACTTAGGAAGACAGGGCGGGACACCGGGGAGCTGTTTTTT	CASKLRKTGRDTGELFF
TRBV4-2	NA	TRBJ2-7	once	TGTGCCAGCAGCCAAGATCTTCCCAGGGAGCAGTACTTC	CASSQDLPREQYF
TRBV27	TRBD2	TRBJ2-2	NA	TGTGCCAGCAGTGGACTAGCGGGGGGGCCAGGGGAGCTGTTTTTT	CASSGLAGGPGELFF
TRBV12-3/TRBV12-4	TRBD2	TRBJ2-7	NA	TGTGCCAGCACCTTCTGGGGGGGTTACGAGCAGTACTTC	CASTFWGGYEQYF
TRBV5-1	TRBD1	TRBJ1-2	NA	TGCGCCAGCAGCTTTTTCCCGGGACAGCGAGATGGCTACACCTTC	CASSFFPGQRDGYTF
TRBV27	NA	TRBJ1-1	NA	TGTGCCAGCAGTTTTGTCCAGAACACTGAAGCTTTCTTT	CASSFVQNTEAFF
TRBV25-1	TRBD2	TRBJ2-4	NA	TGTGCCAGCAGTGAATCCCTAGCGGGGGGGCCAGAAAACATTCAGTACTTC	CASSESLAGGPENIQYF
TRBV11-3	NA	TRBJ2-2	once	TGTGCCAGCAAGGGGGGGCAGGGCACCGGGGAGCTGTTTTTT	CASKGGQGTGELFF
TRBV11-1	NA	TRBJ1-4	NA	TGTGCCAGCAGCTCCTCAGGAATGTTTGATGAAAAACTGTTTTTT	CASSSSGMFDEKLFF
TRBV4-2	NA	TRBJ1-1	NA	TGTGCCAGCAGCCAAGAGTTGACAGTGAACACTGAAGCTTTCTTT	CASSQELTVNTEAFF
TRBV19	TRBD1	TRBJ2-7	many	TGTGCCAGTAGTTCACTCACAGGGGTTAGCAACGAGCAGTACTTC	CASSSLTGVSNEQYF
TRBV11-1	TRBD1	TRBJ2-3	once	TGTGCCAGCAGATCGGGACAGGGGGACGATACGCAGTATTTT	CASRSGQGDDTQYF
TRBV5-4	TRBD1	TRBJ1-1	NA	TGTGCCAGCAGCTTGCGGACAGGGGGCATAACTGAAGCTTTCTTT	CASSLRTGGITEAFF
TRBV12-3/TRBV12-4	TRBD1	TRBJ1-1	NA	TGTGCCAGCAGTACAGGGGTTACTGAAGCTTTCTTT	CASSTGVTEAFF
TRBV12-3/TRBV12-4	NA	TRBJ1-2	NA	TGTGCCAGCAGTTTGGATGGGGCCCCTGGCTACACCTTC	CASSLDGAPGYTF
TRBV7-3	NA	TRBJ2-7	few	TGTGCCAGCAGCTTACGTCCCGACGAGCAGTACTTC	CASSLRPDEQYF
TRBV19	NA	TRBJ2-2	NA	TGTGCCAGTAGTAATCCCCCCGGGGTAGCGAACACCGGGGAGCTGTTTTTT	CASSNPPGVANTGELFF
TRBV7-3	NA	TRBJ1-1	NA	TGTGCCAGCAGCTTAAGGGGGGACGGCACTGAAGCTTTCTTT	CASSLRGDGTEAFF
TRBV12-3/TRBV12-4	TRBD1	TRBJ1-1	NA	TGTGCCAGCAGCCGGACAGGGGGCACTGAAGCTTTCTTT	CASSRTGGTEAFF
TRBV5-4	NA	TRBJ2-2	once	TGTGCCAGCAGCTTGGGACAAGGCACCGGGGAGCTGTTTTTT	CASSLGQGTGELFF
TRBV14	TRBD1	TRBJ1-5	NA	TGTGCCAGCAGCCACAGAAAGACAGGGAGGAAGCAGCCCCAGCATTTT	CASSHRKTGRKQPQHF
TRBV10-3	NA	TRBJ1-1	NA	TGTGCCATCAGTGGGGGGGGAGGGATGAACACTGAAGCTTTCTTT	CAISGGGGMNTEAFF
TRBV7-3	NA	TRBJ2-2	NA	TGTGCCAGCAGCTTAGACAGCTCAACCGGGGAGCTGTTTTTT	CASSLDSSTGELFF
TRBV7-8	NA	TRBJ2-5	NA	TGTGCCAGCAGCTTACTGGTGCGGCAGACCCAGTACTTC	CASSLLVRQTQYF
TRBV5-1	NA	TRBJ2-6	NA	TGCGCCAGCAGCTCCGACTCCTCTGGGGCCAACGTCCTGACTTTC	CASSSDSSGANVLTF
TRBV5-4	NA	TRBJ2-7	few	TGTGCCAGCAGCTCGTTGGGGGGGGCAGGGTACGAGCAGTACTTC	CASSSLGGAGYEQYF
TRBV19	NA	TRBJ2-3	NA	TGTGCCAGTAGTCCCTCTCTAGAGCCCACAGATACGCAGTATTTT	CASSPSLEPTDTQYF
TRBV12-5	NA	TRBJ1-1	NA	TGTGCTAGTGGTTACAGGAACACTGAAGCTTTCTTT	CASGYRNTEAFF
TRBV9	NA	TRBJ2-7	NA	TGTGCCAGCAGCGCCGACCCGGGCGAGCAGTACTTC	CASSADPGEQYF
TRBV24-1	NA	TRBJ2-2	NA	TGTGCCACCAGTGACCCGGACAGAACATTCGCGAACACCGGGGAGCTGTTTTTT	CATSDPDRTFANTGELFF
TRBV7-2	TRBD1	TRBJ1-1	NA	TGTGCCAGCAGCTTTCCACAGGGGGCACACACTGAAGCTTTCTTT	CASSFPQGAHTEAFF
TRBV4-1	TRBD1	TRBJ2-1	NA	TGCGCCAGCAGCCTTGCCGGGACAGGGATTAGGAATGAGCAGTTCTTC	CASSLAGTGIRNEQFF
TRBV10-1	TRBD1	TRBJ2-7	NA	TGCGCCAGCAGTGAGGGGGGACCCAGGGGGTTAGAGCAGTACTTC	CASSEGGPRGLEQYF
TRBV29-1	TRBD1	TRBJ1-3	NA	TGCAGTGCCGGGACAGGGGGAAACACCATATATTTT	CSAGTGGNTIYF
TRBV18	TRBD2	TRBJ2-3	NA	TGTGCCAGCTCACCCCCACCCGGGACTAGCGGGGGGGCAAGAACAGATACGCAGTATTTT	CASSPPPGTSGGARTDTQYF
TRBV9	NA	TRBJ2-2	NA	TGTGCCAGCAGCGTGCAGGCGATCGGGGAGCTGTTTTTT	CASSVQAIGELFF
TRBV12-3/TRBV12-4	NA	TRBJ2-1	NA	TGTGCCAGCAGAAGAACTAGCAATGAGCAGTTCTTC	CASRRTSNEQFF
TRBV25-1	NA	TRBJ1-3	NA	TGTGCCAGCAGTTCTCTCAACACCATATATTTT	CASSSLNTIYF
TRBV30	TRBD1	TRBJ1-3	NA	TGTGCCTGGAGTACCGGACAGGCAAACACCATATATTTT	CAWSTGQANTIYF
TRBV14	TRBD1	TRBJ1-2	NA	TGTGCCAGCAGCCGCTCGGGACAGCAAAATGGGGGCTACACCTTC	CASSRSGQQNGGYTF
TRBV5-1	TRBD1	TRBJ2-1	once	TGCGCCAGCAGCTTGGCTCAATGGACAGGGGGCAATGAGCAGTTCTTC	CASSLAQWTGGNEQFF
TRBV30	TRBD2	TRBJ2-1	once	TGTGCCTGGAGTGTAGGGAGGGGTGATGAGCAGTTCTTC	CAWSVGRGDEQFF